The source of this TCR beta chain is a study of blood T cell repertoires in COVID-19 (TCRdb year 2020). In the study overall: Samples from collaborators originated in the United States, Italy and Spain and spanned both the acute and convalescent phases of COVID-19. The repertoires were released in a freely available public database intended as a resource for research on the immune response to SARS-CoV-2. The material from the prospective study consisted of cDNA or gDNA derived from T cells, B-cell-depleted T cells, or PBMCs. The dataset comprised deeply sampled blood TCRbeta repertoires from subjects exposed to, actively infected with, or recovered from COVID-19. Samples were obtained from the ongoing ImmuneRACE study (first 160 participants) and from 1,200 or so subjects provided by 6 global collaborators. Sample metadata almost always included a de-identified subject ID, COVID-19 status, age in years and sex. Where available, HLA class I and class II types were obtained from metadata supplied by the sample provider rather than from assay-based typing.

Whole blood was collected in K2EDTA tubes by collaborating institutions according to the institutions' own protocols. Collaborator samples were shipped for TCRbeta analysis as frozen whole blood, isolated PBMCs, or DNA extracted from either sample type. According to the germline V gene (reference sequence), CDR1 reads SGHKS and CDR2 reads YYEKEE. Including the terminal cysteine and phenylalanine, the CDR3 comprises 14 residues. Only the CDR3 part of the read is kept: 42 bases, read in frame from the first base. V is clipped by 2 bases and J by 6 bases, and the sequence between their germline boundaries is 15 bases long. What the study reported, not specific to this receptor: The amount of clinical and demographic metadata varied by source and participant and was provided uncurated.

TCRbeta CDR3 regions were amplified from genomic DNA using the immunoSEQ Assay, a bias-controlled multiplex PCR. The paper's data handling went like this. The number of nucleated cells in each sample was estimated from the amplification of reference gene primers within the assay. To quantify the absolute abundance of each unique TCRbeta CDR3 rearrangement, sequence reads were collapsed and filtered. For each sample, productive Simpson clonality was calculated by taking the square root of Simpson's diversity index across productive rearrangements. TCRdb re-hosts the immuneACCESS table, in-frame sequences only. Its copies lack some clones; in the studies checked, an unresolved V gene accounts for under half of them, and the cause for the rest is not known. V and J calls and clone size are copied from that table; D and trimming were computed from the DNA. The sample table contains about 73,000 clones; only one count was recorded for roughly 89% of them. The ten largest clones take up roughly 8.8% of the sample.

A note on this clone: This clone's antigen is unknown. Base qualities are not recorded, but no much larger clone differs from it by a single base.

Sample: peripheral blood. The chain is encoded by TRBV5-5 joined to TRBJ2-7; a weak D assignment points to TRBD2 (5 bases agree). The sequence was obtained from a man older than 75 with acute or convalescent COVID-19. The sequenced DNA: TGTGCCAGCAGCTTCTCCTTTGCGGGTATCGAGCAGTACTTC. Translated, it gives CASSFSFAGIEQYF.